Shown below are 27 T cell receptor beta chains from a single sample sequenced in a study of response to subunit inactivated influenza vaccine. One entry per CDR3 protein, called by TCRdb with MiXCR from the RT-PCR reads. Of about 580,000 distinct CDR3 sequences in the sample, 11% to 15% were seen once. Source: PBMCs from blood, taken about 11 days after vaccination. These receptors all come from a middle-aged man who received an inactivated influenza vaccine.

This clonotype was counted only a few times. This chain's CDR3 is CASSFPTYRGPLLNEQFF. The CDR3, as DNA: TGTGCCAGCAGTTTCCCCACGTACAGGGGCCCCCTGTTGAATGAGCAGTTCTTC. The chain recombines TRBV12-3 or TRBV12-4 with TRBJ2-1; TRBD1 aligns across 7 bases. The CDR3 consists of 18 residues. V lost 3 bases to trimming and J lost 7 bases; unmatched junction nucleotides: 18.

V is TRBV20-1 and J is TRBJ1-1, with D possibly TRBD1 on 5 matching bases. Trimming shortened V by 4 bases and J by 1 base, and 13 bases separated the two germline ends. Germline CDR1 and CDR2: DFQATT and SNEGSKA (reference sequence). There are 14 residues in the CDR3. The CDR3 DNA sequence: TGCAGTGCTACCGAGGCAGGGCCGAACACTGAAGCTTTCTTT. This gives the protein CSATEAGPNTEAFF.

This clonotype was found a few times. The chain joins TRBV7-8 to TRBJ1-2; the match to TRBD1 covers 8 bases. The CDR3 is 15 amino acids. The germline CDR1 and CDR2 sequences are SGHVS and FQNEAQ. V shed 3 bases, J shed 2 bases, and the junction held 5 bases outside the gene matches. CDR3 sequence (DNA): TGTGCCAGCAGCTTCGGGGGACAGGCGAACTATGGCTACACCTTC. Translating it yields CASSFGGQANYGYTF. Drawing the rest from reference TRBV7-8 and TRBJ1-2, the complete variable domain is GAGVSQSPRYKVAKRGQDVALRCDPISGHVSLFWYQQALGQGPEFLTYFQNEAQLDKSGLPSDRFFAERPEGSVSTLKIQRTQQEDSAVYLCASSFGGQANYGYTFGSGTRLTVV.

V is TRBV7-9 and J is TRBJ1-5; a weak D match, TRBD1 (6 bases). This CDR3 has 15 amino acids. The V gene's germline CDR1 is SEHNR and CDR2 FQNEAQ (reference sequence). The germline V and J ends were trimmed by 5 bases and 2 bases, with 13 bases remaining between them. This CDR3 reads CASSPGGSGNQPQHF. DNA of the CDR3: TGTGCCAGCAGCCCCGGGGGCTCGGGCAATCAGCCCCAGCATTTT.

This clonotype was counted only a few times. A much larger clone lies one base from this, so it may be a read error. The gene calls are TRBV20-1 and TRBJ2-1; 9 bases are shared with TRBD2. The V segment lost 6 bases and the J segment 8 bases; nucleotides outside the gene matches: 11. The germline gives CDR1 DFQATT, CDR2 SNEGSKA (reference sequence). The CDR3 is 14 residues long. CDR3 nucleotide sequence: TGCAGTGCCGAGTGGCGTAGCGGGAGTGATGAGCAGTTCTTC. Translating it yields CSAEWRSGSDEQFF.

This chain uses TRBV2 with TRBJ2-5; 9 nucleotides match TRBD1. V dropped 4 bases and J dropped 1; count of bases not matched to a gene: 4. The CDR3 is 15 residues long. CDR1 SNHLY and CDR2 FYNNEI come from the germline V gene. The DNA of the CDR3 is TGTGCCAGCAGTGGAGGGACAGGGTTCCAAGAGACCCAGTACTTC. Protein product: CASSGGTGFQETQYF.

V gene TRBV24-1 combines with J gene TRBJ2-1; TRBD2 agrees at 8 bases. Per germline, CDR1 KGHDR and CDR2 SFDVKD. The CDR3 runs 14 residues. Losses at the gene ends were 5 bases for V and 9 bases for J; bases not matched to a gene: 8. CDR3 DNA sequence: TGTGCCACCAGTGCTCCAGCGGGGGATGGTGAGCAGTTCTTC. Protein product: CATSAPAGDGEQFF.

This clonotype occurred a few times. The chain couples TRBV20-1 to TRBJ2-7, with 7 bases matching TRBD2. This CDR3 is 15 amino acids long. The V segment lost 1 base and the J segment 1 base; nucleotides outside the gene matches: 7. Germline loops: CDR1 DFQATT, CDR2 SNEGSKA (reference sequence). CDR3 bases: TGCAGTGCTAGAGCTACCGATAGCGGGTCCTACGAGCAGTACTTC. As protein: CSARATDSGSYEQYF.

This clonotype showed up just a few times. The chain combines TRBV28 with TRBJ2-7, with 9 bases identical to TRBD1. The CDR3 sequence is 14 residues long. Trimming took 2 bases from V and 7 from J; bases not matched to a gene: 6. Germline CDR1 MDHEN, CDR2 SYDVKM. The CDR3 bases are TGTGCCAGCAGTTTAGGGACAGGGCTCGGTGAGCAGTACTTC. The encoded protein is CASSLGTGLGEQYF.

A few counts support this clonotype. In nucleotides, the CDR3 is TGTGCCAGCAGCCAAGATATCGGCAGGGCGCAGTATTTT. Protein sequence: CASSQDIGRAQYF. V gene TRBV14 combines with J gene TRBJ2-3; tentative D call: TRBD1 (5 bases). With 0 bases removed from V and 10 bases from J, the gap between germline ends came to 11 bases. Germline V lookup: CDR1 SGHDN, CDR2 FVKESK. The CDR3 totals 13 residues.

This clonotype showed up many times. The CDR3 DNA reads as TGCGCCAGCAGCTTGACCAGCGGGAGGGAGTACCAAGAGACCCAGTACTTC. Translated: CASSLTSGREYQETQYF. The chain joins TRBV5-1 to TRBJ2-5, with 10 bases lining up with TRBD2. Germline V CDR1 and CDR2: SGHRS, YFSETQ. The CDR3 has 17 amino acids. V trimming: 1 base; J trimming: 0 bases; junction bases outside the gene matches: 6.

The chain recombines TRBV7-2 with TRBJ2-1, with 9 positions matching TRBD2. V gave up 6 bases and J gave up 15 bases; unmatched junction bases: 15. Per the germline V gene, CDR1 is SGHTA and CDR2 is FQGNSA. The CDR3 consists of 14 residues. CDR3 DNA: TGTGCCAGCAGGCTAGTCGGACTAGCGAGTCGGGGGTTCTTC. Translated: CASRLVGLASRGFF.

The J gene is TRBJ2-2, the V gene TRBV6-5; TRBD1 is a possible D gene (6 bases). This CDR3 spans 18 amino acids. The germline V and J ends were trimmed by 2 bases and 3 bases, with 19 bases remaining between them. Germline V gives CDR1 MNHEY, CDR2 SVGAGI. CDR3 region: CASSYTLGTYRDTGELFF. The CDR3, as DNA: TGTGCCAGCAGTTACACACTCGGGACATATAGGGACACCGGGGAGCTGTTTTTT.

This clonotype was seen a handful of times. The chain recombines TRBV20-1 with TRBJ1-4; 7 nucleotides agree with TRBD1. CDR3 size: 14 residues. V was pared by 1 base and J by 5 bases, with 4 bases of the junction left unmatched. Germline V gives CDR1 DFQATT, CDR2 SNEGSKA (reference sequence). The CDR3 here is CSARGDSKNEKLFF. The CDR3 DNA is TGCAGTGCTAGAGGGGACAGCAAGAATGAAAAACTGTTTTTT.

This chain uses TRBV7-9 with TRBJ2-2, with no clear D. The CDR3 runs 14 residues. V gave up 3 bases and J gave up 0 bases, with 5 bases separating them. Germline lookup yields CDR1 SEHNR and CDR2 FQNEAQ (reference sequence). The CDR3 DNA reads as TGTGCCAGCAGCTTCTCGACGAACACCGGGGAGCTGTTTTTT. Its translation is CASSFSTNTGELFF.

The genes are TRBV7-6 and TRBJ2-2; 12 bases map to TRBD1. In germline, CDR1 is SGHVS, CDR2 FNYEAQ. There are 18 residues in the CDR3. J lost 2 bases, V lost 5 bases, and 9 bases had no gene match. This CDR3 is CASSPTGTGGGNTGELFF. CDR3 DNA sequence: TGTGCCAGCAGCCCAACCGGGACAGGGGGCGGTAACACCGGGGAGCTGTTTTTT.

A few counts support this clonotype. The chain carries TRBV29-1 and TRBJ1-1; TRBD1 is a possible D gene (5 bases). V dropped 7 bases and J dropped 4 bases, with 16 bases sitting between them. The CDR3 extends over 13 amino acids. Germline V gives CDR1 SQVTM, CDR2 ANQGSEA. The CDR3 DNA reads TGCAGCGCTGCTAGGCGGGGGACCACTGAAGCTTTCTTT. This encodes CSAARRGTTEAFF.

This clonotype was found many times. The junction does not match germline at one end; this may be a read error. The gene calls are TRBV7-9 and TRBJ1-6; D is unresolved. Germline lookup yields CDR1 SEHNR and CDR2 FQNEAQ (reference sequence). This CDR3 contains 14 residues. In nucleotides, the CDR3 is TGTGCCAGCAGTTTAGAGGGCGGAAATTCACCCCTCCACTTT. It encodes CASSLEGGNSPLHF.

CDR3 region: CASSYSWRIDEQYF. For the CDR3, the DNA is TGTGCCAGCAGCTACAGCTGGAGAATCGACGAGCAGTACTTC. The chain couples TRBV6-2 or TRBV6-3 to TRBJ2-7; D call uncertain. V was clipped by 6 bases and J by 5 bases, with 17 bases between them. The CDR3 has 14 residues. From germline, CDR1 is MNHEY and CDR2 SVGEGT.

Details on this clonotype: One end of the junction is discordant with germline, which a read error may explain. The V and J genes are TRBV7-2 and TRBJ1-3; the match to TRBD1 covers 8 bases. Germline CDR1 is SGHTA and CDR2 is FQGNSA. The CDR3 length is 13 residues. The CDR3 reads CASSLAGTGSPHF. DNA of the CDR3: TGTGCCAGCAGCTTAGCCGGGACAGGATCCCCACATTTT.

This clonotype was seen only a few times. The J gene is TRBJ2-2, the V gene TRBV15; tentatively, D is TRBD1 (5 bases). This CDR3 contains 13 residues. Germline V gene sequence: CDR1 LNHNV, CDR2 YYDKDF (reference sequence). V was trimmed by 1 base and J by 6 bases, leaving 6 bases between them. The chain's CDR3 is CATSRAGPGELFF. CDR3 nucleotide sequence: TGTGCCACCAGCAGAGCAGGGCCCGGGGAGCTGTTTTTT.

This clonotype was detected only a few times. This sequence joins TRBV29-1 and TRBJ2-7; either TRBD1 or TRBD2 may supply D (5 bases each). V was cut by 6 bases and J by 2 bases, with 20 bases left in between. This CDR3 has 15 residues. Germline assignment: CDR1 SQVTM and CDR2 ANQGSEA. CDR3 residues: CSVDLPGRSAYEQYF. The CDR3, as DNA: TGCAGCGTCGATCTACCGGGACGGTCGGCCTACGAGCAGTACTTC.

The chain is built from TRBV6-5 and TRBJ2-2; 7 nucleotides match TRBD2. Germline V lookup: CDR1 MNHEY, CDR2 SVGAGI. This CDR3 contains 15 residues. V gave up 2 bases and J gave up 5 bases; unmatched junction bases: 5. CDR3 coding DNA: TGTGCCAGCAGTTACGGGGGGAGGGCTACCGGGGAGCTGTTTTTT. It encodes CASSYGGRATGELFF.

CDR3 in DNA: TGTGCCAGCAGCTTGACAGGGGGCCCCAATCAGCCCCAGCATTTT. Translating it yields CASSLTGGPNQPQHF. The rearrangement links TRBV5-5 to TRBJ1-5; TRBD1 matches 9 bases. Germline lookup yields CDR1 SGHKS and CDR2 YYEKEE (reference sequence). The junction had 2 bases not matched to a gene; V was cut back by 1 base and J by 3 bases. CDR3 length equals 15 residues. The full variable domain, its missing parts supplied by reference TRBV5-5 and TRBJ1-5, is DAGVTQSPTHLIKTRGQQVTLRCSPISGHKSVSWYQQVLGQGPQFIFQYYEKEERGRGNFPDRFSARQFPNYSSELNVNALLLGDSALYLCASSLTGGPNQPQHFGDGTRLSIL.

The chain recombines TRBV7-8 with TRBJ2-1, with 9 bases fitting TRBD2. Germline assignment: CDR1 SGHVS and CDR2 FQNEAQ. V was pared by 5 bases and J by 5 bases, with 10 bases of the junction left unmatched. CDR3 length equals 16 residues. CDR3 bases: TGTGCCAGCAGCCCTAGGCTAGCGGGGCAAGACAATGAGCAGTTCTTC. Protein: CASSPRLAGQDNEQFF.

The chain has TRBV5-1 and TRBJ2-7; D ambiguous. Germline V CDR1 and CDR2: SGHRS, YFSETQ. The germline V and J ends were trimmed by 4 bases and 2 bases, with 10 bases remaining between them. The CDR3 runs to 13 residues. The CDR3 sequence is CASSPPTPYEQYF. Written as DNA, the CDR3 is TGCGCCAGCAGCCCCCCCACCCCCTACGAGCAGTACTTC.

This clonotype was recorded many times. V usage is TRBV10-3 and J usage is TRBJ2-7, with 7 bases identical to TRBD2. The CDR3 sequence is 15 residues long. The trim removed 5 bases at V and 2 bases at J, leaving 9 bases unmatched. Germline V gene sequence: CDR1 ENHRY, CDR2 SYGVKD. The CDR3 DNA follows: TGTGCCATCAGTCCACTGCGGGGGACCACCTACGAGCAGTACTTC. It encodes CAISPLRGTTYEQYF.